This T cell receptor (beta chain) was sequenced in a study of T-cell reconstitution after alpha-beta-depleted transplantation in children. Study outcomes and limitations: Where some patients showed high TCRbeta diversity at day 60, it came from recipient T cells and thymic progenitors that had survived. Alpha-beta T cells present about two months after transplant were reported to originate from several hundred expanded graft clones. T-cell counts and diversity at one year following transplant were attributed mainly to newly produced T cells.

A TCRbeta library incorporating unique molecular identifiers was prepared. MiXCR, run by TCRdb on the PCR reads, gives a single entry per CDR3 protein. Among more than 500,000 distinct CDR3 sequences listed, approximately 10% were seen once. On this clonotype: Its target is unknown.

V was clipped by 7 bases and J by 3 bases; unmatched bases: 17. Looked up from germline, CDR1 is SGHAT and CDR2 is FQDESV (reference sequence). The CDR3 has 18 amino acids. This receptor was taken from a female patient aged 2 to 10 who had a stem cell transplant for aplastic anemia, so the T cells may come from the graft donor. The chain recombines TRBV11-1 with TRBJ2-1, with 8 bases fitting TRBD2. Sequenced here: PBMCs, mostly from graft donor cells, sampled 180 days after TCRalphabeta/CD19-depleted stem cell transplant. CDR3 in DNA: TGTGCCAGCATCAAAGGTCGGGATAGCGGGATCGTCTACAATGAGCAGTTCTTC. Its protein is CASIKGRDSGIVYNEQFF.